The T cell receptor (beta chain) described here comes from a study of blood T cell repertoires in COVID-19. Study at large: Italy, Spain and the United States were the sources of the convalescent and acute COVID-19 samples.

The V end lost 4 bases, the J end lost 7 bases, and 16 bases lay between the germline ends. Germline lookup yields CDR1 GTSNPN and CDR2 SVGIG (reference sequence). There are 13 residues in the CDR3. The method was immunoSEQ multiplex PCR; TCRdb's version includes in-frame clones alone and lacks a portion of them. The sample yields hundreds of thousands of clones, 80% to 90% seen once. This clone is a singleton in its sample. The sample comprised peripheral blood. The chain recombines TRBV30 with TRBJ1-2, with a weak D call TRBD1 (5 bases). This TCR came from a man in his late teens or twenties with COVID-19, enrolled during active disease. The CDR3 reads CAWTNVPGRGYTF. The CDR3 nucleotides are TGTGCCTGGACCAACGTACCAGGGCGTGGCTACACCTTC.